This passage covers 5 T cell receptor beta chains from one sample sequenced in a study of blood T cell repertoires in COVID-19. The assay was immunoSEQ multiplex PCR, and TCRdb's table has in-frame clones only and misses some. The sample records tens of thousands of clones, about three quarters being singletons. Sequenced sample: peripheral blood. The receptors derive from a middle-aged man with active or convalescent COVID-19.

J is TRBJ1-5 and V is TRBV6-5; D may be TRBD1 (6 bases). V was shortened by 6 bases and J by 4 bases, with 13 bases between the two germline ends. The germline gives CDR1 MNHEY, CDR2 SVGAGI. The CDR3 totals 14 residues. The CDR3 sequence is CASSPTGGNQPQHF. CDR3 bases: TGTGCCAGCAGCCCGACAGGAGGTAATCAGCCCCAGCATTTT.

The chain uses TRBV11-2 and TRBJ2-3; 8 nucleotides agree with TRBD1. J gave up 8 bases and V 6 bases, and 7 bases lay outside the gene matches. Germline V CDR1 and CDR2: SGHAT, FQNNGV. This CDR3 spans 13 amino acids. In nucleotides, the CDR3 is TGTGCCAGCAGAACGACAGGGGTGGGTACGCAGTATTTT. The encoded protein is CASRTTGVGTQYF.

The count of this clone is one. The chain is built from TRBV5-5 and TRBJ1-3, with TRBD1 matching 11 bases. There are 17 residues in the CDR3. CDR1 SGHKS and CDR2 YYEKEE come from the germline V gene (reference sequence). J was trimmed by 2 bases and V by 0 bases; bases with no gene match: 4. The CDR3: CASSLVGTGGAGNTIYF. The CDR3 DNA sequence: TGTGCCAGCAGCTTGGTCGGGACAGGGGGAGCTGGAAACACCATATATTTT.

This chain links TRBV6-6 with TRBJ2-2; no definite D call. This CDR3 contains 14 residues. Germline CDR1 reads MNHNY; CDR2 reads SVGAGI (reference sequence). Between the trimmed V and J ends, which lost 4 bases and 6 bases, there was a span of 12 bases. Written as DNA, the CDR3 is TGTGCCAGCAGTTTCCCCCAGTTGGCCGGGGAGCTGTTTTTT. It codes for CASSFPQLAGELFF.

The V and J genes are TRBV6-6 and TRBJ1-1, with D tentatively TRBD1 (5 bases). V was clipped by 2 bases and J by 6 bases, with 19 bases between them. Germline V lookup: CDR1 MNHNY, CDR2 SVGAGI (reference sequence). The CDR3 covers 16 residues. The CDR3 nucleotides read TGTGCCAGCAGTTACGGGCAGGGCAAATTGAGCGCTGAAGCTTTCTTT. Its protein is CASSYGQGKLSAEAFF.